The 26 T cell receptor beta chains below come from one sample, sequenced in a study of blood T cell repertoires in COVID-19. Clones were sequenced by immunoSEQ multiplex PCR, and TCRdb holds only the in-frame ones, with some missing. Of 25,000 to 30,000 clones in the sample, approximately 93% were seen once. The sample taken for sequencing was peripheral blood. Source of these receptors: a woman between 65 and 79 years old with COVID-19, enrolled during active disease.

This clone came up once. The gene calls are TRBV27 and TRBJ1-1; 7 positions match TRBD1. The V gene's germline CDR1 is MNHEY and CDR2 SMNVEV (reference sequence). After removal of 6 bases from V and 2 bases from J, the junction contained 6 bases not matched to a gene. CDR3 size: 14 residues. Here the CDR3 DNA reads TGTGCCAGCAGGTTAAGGACAGGAAACACTGAAGCTTTCTTT. This translates into CASRLRTGNTEAFF.

The rearrangement links TRBV6-5 to TRBJ2-7; the D gene is possibly TRBD1 (7 bases). The V gene's germline CDR1 is MNHEY and CDR2 SVGAGI. V lost 6 bases and J 5 bases, leaving 11 bases between the germline ends. This CDR3 has 12 amino acids. CDR3 residues: CASSRGTDEQYF. CDR3 nucleotides: TGTGCCAGCAGCCGCGGGACAGACGAGCAGTACTTC.

The chain carries TRBV30 and TRBJ1-1; 8 bases are shared with TRBD1. The junction had 3 bases not matched to a gene; V was cut back by 1 base and J by 2 bases. This CDR3 is built from 14 residues. CDR1 and CDR2 (germline): GTSNPN, SVGIG (reference sequence). DNA for the CDR3: TGTGCCTGGAGTGACGGACAGGGCAACACTGAAGCTTTCTTT. This sequence encodes CAWSDGQGNTEAFF.

The J gene is TRBJ2-6, the V gene TRBV19, with D possibly matching TRBD1 (6 bases). Per the germline V gene, CDR1 is LNHDA and CDR2 is SQIVND (reference sequence). The germline V and J ends were trimmed by 5 bases and 4 bases, with 6 bases remaining between them. This CDR3 has 13 amino acids. CDR3 protein: CASSQGGANVLTF. CDR3 nucleotide sequence: TGTGCCAGTAGTCAGGGGGGGGCCAACGTCCTGACTTTC.

This chain links TRBV6-5 with TRBJ1-5, with D perhaps TRBD1 (5 bases). V lost 7 bases to trimming and J lost 4 bases, with 11 bases between them. The length of the CDR3 is 13 residues. CDR1 is MNHEY and CDR2 is SVGAGI in the germline V gene. CDR3 protein: CASNLGTNQPQHF. The CDR3 nucleotides are TGTGCCAGCAATTTGGGGACTAATCAGCCCCAGCATTTT.

The chain employs TRBV6-6 and TRBJ1-4; 7 bases fit TRBD1. V shed 5 bases, J shed 5 bases, and the junction held 5 bases outside the gene matches. The CDR3 consists of 14 residues. CDR1 MNHNY and CDR2 SVGAGI come from the germline V gene (reference sequence). CDR3 DNA: TGTGCCAGCAGTCCGGGGACAGTAAATGAAAAACTGTTTTTT. It specifies CASSPGTVNEKLFF.

This chain links TRBV5-8 with TRBJ2-1, with 8 nucleotides matching TRBD2. The CDR3 is 17 amino acids. The germline V gene has CDR1 SGHTS and CDR2 YDEGEE. The V segment lost 3 bases and the J segment 5 bases; nucleotides outside the gene matches: 13. The CDR3 region is CASSWGSSGRNNNEQFF. The DNA of the CDR3 is TGTGCCAGCAGCTGGGGGTCCAGCGGGAGAAACAACAATGAGCAGTTCTTC.

The CDR3, as DNA: TGTGCCAGCAGCTTGATATCACCGGGGACAGTCCGGGAAAACACAGATACGCAGTATTTT. It encodes CASSLISPGTVRENTDTQYF. This rearrangement joins TRBV7-8 to TRBJ2-3, with 7 bases aligning to TRBD1. Unmatched junction bases numbered 20, after V lost 3 bases and J lost 2 bases. CDR3 size: 20 residues. Germline V lookup: CDR1 SGHVS, CDR2 FQNEAQ.

The rearrangement joins TRBV3-1 (or the pseudogene TRBV3-2) to TRBJ2-7; TRBD2 aligns across 13 bases. Germline-derived CDR1 and CDR2 are LGHDT and YNNKEL (reference sequence). V trimming: 4 bases; J trimming: 2 bases; junction bases outside the gene matches: 5. This CDR3 has 16 amino acids. The CDR3 coding sequence is TGTGCCAGCAGCCCGGGACTAGCGGGATGGGCCTACGAGCAGTACTTC. Protein: CASSPGLAGWAYEQYF.

The rearrangement links TRBV7-3 to TRBJ2-1, with D unclear. V lost 1 base, J lost 5 bases, and 15 bases lay in between. Looked up from germline, CDR1 is SGHTA and CDR2 is FQGTGA. The CDR3 consists of 16 residues. CDR3 nucleotide sequence: TGTGCCAGCAGCTTAAGGTCCGCTGGGCCCGACAATGAGCAGTTCTTC. This sequence encodes CASSLRSAGPDNEQFF. The whole variable domain, remainder taken from reference TRBV7-3 and TRBJ2-1, is GAGVSQTPSNKVTEKGKYVELRCDPISGHTALYWYRQSLGQGPEFLIYFQGTGAADDSGLPNDRFFAVRPEGSVSTLKIQRTERGDSAVYLCASSLRSAGPDNEQFFGPGTRLTVL.

The chain links TRBV3-1 (or the pseudogene TRBV3-2) to TRBJ2-5; 11 bases fit TRBD2. This CDR3 region has 17 residues. V shed 0 bases, J shed 5 bases, and the junction held 8 bases outside the gene matches. The germline V gene encodes CDR1 LGHDT and CDR2 YNNKEL (reference sequence). This CDR3 is CASSQELGLAGRETQYF. CDR3 sequence (DNA): TGTGCCAGCAGCCAAGAACTTGGACTAGCGGGCCGGGAGACCCAGTACTTC.

The chain couples TRBV5-1 to TRBJ2-2; D remains ambiguous. CDR1 is SGHRS, CDR2 YFSETQ, per germline. The ends were cut back, 0 bases at V and 3 bases at J, with 6 bases in the middle. The CDR3 runs 14 residues. CDR3 protein: CASSLAVDTGELFF. The CDR3 bases are TGCGCCAGCAGCTTGGCCGTAGACACCGGGGAGCTGTTTTTT.

This clone was seen once. The chain links TRBV6-5 to TRBJ1-5; D perhaps matches TRBD1 (6 bases). Trimming removed 7 bases from V and 0 bases from J, with 13 bases in between. From germline, CDR1 is MNHEY and CDR2 SVGAGI. The CDR3 sequence is 15 residues long. CDR3: CASIQGTHSNQPQHF. Written as DNA, the CDR3 is TGTGCCAGCATCCAAGGGACACATAGCAATCAGCCCCAGCATTTT.

The V call is TRBV7-2, the J call TRBJ1-2; 7 positions match TRBD1. The CDR3 runs 13 residues. Germline V gene sequence: CDR1 SGHTA, CDR2 FQGNSA. Germline trimming cut 5 bases from V and 8 bases from J; bases unmatched to any gene: 8. CDR3 protein: CASSPDRVKGYTF. CDR3 in DNA: TGTGCCAGCAGCCCTGACAGGGTAAAGGGCTACACCTTC.

This sequence joins TRBV7-2 and TRBJ1-1, with D tentatively TRBD1 (5 bases). This CDR3 has 16 residues. V was cut by 9 bases and J by 4 bases, with 24 bases left in between. Germline values: CDR1 SGHTA, CDR2 FQGNSA. CDR3 sequence (DNA): TGTGCCAGTAACCGCGCCCTATCAGGGCGCGGCACTGAAGCTTTCTTT. This sequence encodes CASNRALSGRGTEAFF. The full variable domain, rest sourced from reference TRBV7-2 and TRBJ1-1, is GAGVSQSPSNKVTEKGKDVELRCDPISGHTALYWYRQSLGQGLEFLIYFQGNSAPDKSGLPSDRFSAERTGGSVSTLTIQRTQQEDSAVYLCASNRALSGRGTEAFFGQGTRLTVV.

In DNA, the CDR3 is TGTGCCAGTAGAGGGACAGGGCTTAGCAATCAGCCCCAGCATTTT. It encodes CASRGTGLSNQPQHF. The chain recombines TRBV19 with TRBJ1-5; 9 positions match TRBD1. The trim removed 6 bases at V and 0 bases at J, leaving 3 bases unmatched. The CDR3 has 15 residues. Per the germline V gene, CDR1 is LNHDA and CDR2 is SQIVND (reference sequence).

The chain has TRBV6-2 or TRBV6-3 and TRBJ2-5; weak D call: TRBD2 (6 bases). There are 14 residues in the CDR3. From germline, CDR1 is MNHEY and CDR2 SVGEGT. The V end was cut by 5 bases, the J end by 4 bases, with 14 bases between. DNA of the CDR3: TGTGCCAGCAGTACGACAGTGGGAGGAGAGACCCAGTACTTC. Amino acid sequence: CASSTTVGGETQYF.

The chain employs TRBV27 and TRBJ2-1; D is perhaps TRBD2 (6 bases). The V gene's germline CDR1 is MNHEY and CDR2 SMNVEV (reference sequence). Between the trimmed V and J ends, which lost 7 bases and 10 bases, there was a span of 11 bases. This CDR3 has 11 residues. The CDR3 nucleotides are TGTGCCAGCAAACTAGCCGGCGAGCAGTTCTTC. It encodes CASKLAGEQFF.

The chain carries TRBV11-3 and TRBJ1-3; D is unresolved. The CDR3 loop spans 16 amino acids. Germline-derived CDR1 and CDR2 are SGHNT and YENEEA. The germline V and J ends were trimmed by 0 bases and 0 bases, with 9 bases remaining between them. CDR3 DNA: TGTGCCAGCAGCTTAGATCCATCCAACTCTGGAAACACCATATATTTT. Residues: CASSLDPSNSGNTIYF. Variable domain in full (rest from reference TRBV11-3 and TRBJ1-3): EAGVVQSPRYKIIEKKQPVAFWCNPISGHNTLYWYLQNLGQGPELLIRYENEEAVDDSQLPKDRFSAERLKGVDSTLKIQPAELGDSAVYLCASSLDPSNSGNTIYFGEGSWLTVV.

This chain uses TRBV3-1 (or the pseudogene TRBV3-2) with TRBJ2-2, with TRBD1 as a possible D gene (5 bases). The CDR3 is made up of 15 amino acids. Trimming took 0 bases from V and 7 from J, leaving 12 bases between them. Germline V gene sequence: CDR1 LGHDT, CDR2 YNNKEL (reference sequence). The CDR3 protein is CASSQDYAGNGELFF. The CDR3 nucleotides are TGTGCCAGCAGCCAAGATTATGCAGGGAACGGGGAGCTGTTTTTT.

V is TRBV7-9 and J is TRBJ2-7; 7 bases are a match to TRBD2. The CDR3 runs 15 residues. In germline, CDR1 is SEHNR, CDR2 FQNEAQ (reference sequence). Unmatched junction bases numbered 12, after V lost 4 bases and J lost 6 bases. The CDR3 nucleotides are TGTGCCAGCAGCTACCCCCCGGGAGGATCTGCCGAGCAGTACTTC. This gives the protein CASSYPPGGSAEQYF.

This sequence joins TRBV5-1 and TRBJ2-2, with 10 bases lining up with TRBD1. This CDR3 has 17 residues. The ends lost 3 bases at V and 3 bases at J; junction bases unmatched: 8. The germline gives CDR1 SGHRS, CDR2 YFSETQ. CDR3 residues: CASSSGPGQGYTGELFF. The CDR3 region has the DNA TGCGCCAGCAGCTCCGGCCCGGGACAGGGGTACACCGGGGAGCTGTTTTTT.

The V and J genes are TRBV3-1 (or the pseudogene TRBV3-2) and TRBJ1-5, with D tentatively TRBD1 (6 bases). V was pared by 1 base and J by 0 bases, with 7 bases between. Germline V gene sequence: CDR1 LGHDT, CDR2 YNNKEL (reference sequence). This CDR3 spans 15 amino acids. The CDR3 sequence is CASSQGTVSNQPQHF. Written as DNA, the CDR3 is TGTGCCAGCAGCCAAGGGACAGTTAGCAATCAGCCCCAGCATTTT.

V is TRBV28 and J is TRBJ1-5, with D hard to call. Trimming took off 4 bases at V and 5 bases at J, with 15 bases between the two ends. CDR1 and CDR2 (germline): MDHEN, SYDVKM. The CDR3 spans 15 residues. CDR3 coding DNA: TGTGCCAGCAGTTCTCCGGGTTTCCGTTATCAGCCCCAGCATTTT. It yields the protein CASSSPGFRYQPQHF. Based on the CDR3 plus reference TRBV28 and TRBJ1-5, the full variable domain is DVKVTQSSRYLVKRTGEKVFLECVQDMDHENMFWYRQDPGLGLRLIYFSYDVKMKEKGDIPEGYSVSREKKERFSLILESASTNQTSMYLCASSSPGFRYQPQHFGDGTRLSIL.

J is TRBJ2-7 and V is TRBV3-1 (or the pseudogene TRBV3-2), with D maybe TRBD1 (6 bases). There are 16 residues in the CDR3. Germline lookup yields CDR1 LGHDT and CDR2 YNNKEL (reference sequence). Trimming took off 1 base at V and 0 bases at J, with 13 bases between the two ends. CDR3 region: CASSQATGNPSYEQYF. The CDR3 DNA is TGTGCCAGCAGCCAAGCGACAGGAAACCCCTCCTACGAGCAGTACTTC.

V gene TRBV4-2 combines with J gene TRBJ2-2; D gene uncertain. This CDR3 is 15 amino acids long. Per the germline V gene, CDR1 is LGHNA and CDR2 is YNFKEQ. V was cut by 0 bases and J by 6 bases, with 11 bases left in between. CDR3 protein: CASSQDSGVAGELFF. CDR3 nucleotides: TGTGCCAGCAGCCAAGATAGTGGAGTCGCCGGGGAGCTGTTTTTT.